This entry lists 20 T cell receptor beta chains sequenced from one sample in a study of T cells after yellow fever vaccination (dated by TCRdb to 2018 to 2020). Sample treatment or condition, as interpreted from the label and publication: live attenuated yellow fever vaccine strain. Library construction relied on 5' RACE. The instrument given in TCRdb is Illumina HiSeq 2500. The public sequencing data were trimmed at Q25 with fastp and processed into clonotypes with MiXCR by TCRdb, which kept only in-frame beta chains. A single entry per CDR3 protein holds the most common genes and DNA from its merged rows. The sample table shows around 360,000 distinct CDR3 sequences, and around a tenth are seen once. The leading ten clones occupy 15% to 20% of the sample. Sequences were derived from PBMCs, sampled on the day of the first yellow fever vaccination. These receptors were collected from a man between 18 and 35 years old who received the YFV17D yellow fever vaccine.

This clonotype has a handful of counts. The V call is TRBV28, the J call TRBJ1-5; D gene ambiguous. CDR1 MDHEN and CDR2 SYDVKM come from the germline V gene. Trimming removed 5 bases at V and 7 bases at J, with 9 bases between. This CDR3 has 12 amino acids. CDR3 in amino acids: CASSTYWQPQHF. The CDR3, as DNA: TGTGCCAGCAGTACTTATTGGCAGCCCCAGCATTTT.

This clonotype occurred many times. This chain links TRBV5-1 with TRBJ1-1; the D gene is possibly TRBD1 (6 bases). Germline V gene data show CDR1 as SGHRS and CDR2 as YFSETQ. This CDR3 spans 13 amino acids. Trimming removed 6 bases from V and 1 base from J, with 10 bases in between. In DNA, the CDR3 is TGCGCCAGCAAGGTACAGGGGAACACTGAAGCTTTCTTT. Protein product: CASKVQGNTEAFF.

The chain employs TRBV5-3 and TRBJ1-1, with unresolved D. TRBV5-3 is reported as an ORF; its role is uncertain. Trimming left V 8 bases short and J 4 bases short, with 21 bases between. CDR3 length: 15 residues. The CDR3: CARGPGLPCGTEAFF. In DNA form, the CDR3 reads TGTGCCAGGGGCCCTGGGCTCCCGTGTGGCACTGAAGCTTTCTTT.

This clonotype was seen a few times. The chain has TRBV12-3 or TRBV12-4 and TRBJ2-5; a possible D gene is TRBD2 (7 bases). Trimming left V 4 bases short and J 2 bases short, with 11 bases between. The CDR3 sequence is 14 residues long. CDR3 nucleotides: TGTGCCAGCAGTTGGGGAGGGGGTCAAGAGACCCAGTACTTC. Encoded protein: CASSWGGGQETQYF.

This clonotype was counted ten times or more. The chain recombines TRBV12-3 or TRBV12-4 with TRBJ2-3; either TRBD1 or TRBD2 may supply D (6 bases each). V lost 7 bases, J lost 7 bases, and 12 bases lay in between. The CDR3 covers 12 residues. In nucleotides, the CDR3 is TGTGCCAGCAACAGGGACTCGAATACGCAGTATTTT. The encoded protein is CASNRDSNTQYF.

This clonotype was observed a handful of times. The chain recombines TRBV12-3 or TRBV12-4 with TRBJ2-5; TRBD2 aligns across 9 bases. CDR3 length: 16 residues. V was pared by 5 bases and J by 3 bases, with 10 bases of the junction left unmatched. The CDR3 bases are TGTGCCAGCAGTCCTTTAGCGGGGGACCCTAAAGAGACCCAGTACTTC. As protein: CASSPLAGDPKETQYF.

This clonotype has a handful of counts. The rearrangement uses TRBV6-5 and TRBJ2-2; no clear D gene. The germline gives CDR1 MNHEY, CDR2 SVGAGI. V shed 0 bases and J shed 6 bases, with 8 bases lying between them. The CDR3 covers 14 residues. In DNA, the CDR3 is TGTGCCAGCAGTTACTCGAACAGCCCCGGGGAGCTGTTTTTT. It is translated as CASSYSNSPGELFF.

This clonotype has more than one count but fewer than ten. The chain is built from TRBV4-3 and TRBJ1-3; the D gene is possibly TRBD1 (5 bases). This CDR3 is built from 16 residues. CDR1 and CDR2 from the germline V gene are LGHNA and YSLEER. V was pared by 2 bases and J by 0 bases, with 11 bases between. The CDR3, as DNA: TGCGCCAGCAGCCAAAACCCGGGGGGCTCTGGAAACACCATATATTTT. Translating gives CASSQNPGGSGNTIYF.

A few counts support this clonotype. The chain couples TRBV4-1 to TRBJ1-4; D ambiguous. The germline CDR1 and CDR2 sequences are MGHRA and YSYEKL. This CDR3 has 13 residues. Trimming pared 1 base from V and 7 bases from J, leaving 7 bases between. CDR3 coding DNA: TGCGCCAGCAGCCAAGTTTTGGGTGAAAAACTGTTTTTT. It encodes CASSQVLGEKLFF.

The V gene is TRBV11-2, the J gene TRBJ2-1, with D unresolved. The CDR3 length is 14 residues. Trimming cost V 1 base and J 8 bases, with 12 bases left between them. Germline assignment: CDR1 SGHAT and CDR2 FQNNGV. The CDR3 is CASSLVTDWDEQFF. For the CDR3, the DNA is TGTGCCAGCAGCTTAGTAACAGATTGGGATGAGCAGTTCTTC.

This clonotype was observed many times. The chain has TRBV7-2 and TRBJ2-7, with 8 bases matching TRBD2. Germline loops: CDR1 SGHTA, CDR2 FQGNSA. The V segment lost 5 bases and the J segment 7 bases; nucleotides outside the gene matches: 13. CDR3 length equals 15 residues. In DNA form, the CDR3 reads TGTGCCAGCAGCCGCGCGGGGCCTATAGCGGGAGAGCAGTACTTC. Protein: CASSRAGPIAGEQYF.

This clonotype was seen a handful of times. V gene TRBV7-2 combines with J gene TRBJ2-3, with a weak D call TRBD1 (6 bases). The CDR3 has 13 amino acids. Trimming pared 5 bases from V and 4 bases from J, leaving 10 bases between. Per the germline V gene, CDR1 is SGHTA and CDR2 is FQGNSA. CDR3 sequence reads: CASSRGHSDTQYF. In DNA, the CDR3 is TGTGCCAGCAGCCGGGGACATTCAGATACGCAGTATTTT. Supplemented by reference TRBV7-2 and TRBJ2-3, the full variable domain reads GAGVSQSPSNKVTEKGKDVELRCDPISGHTALYWYRQSLGQGLEFLIYFQGNSAPDKSGLPSDRFSAERTGGSVSTLTIQRTQQEDSAVYLCASSRGHSDTQYFGPGTRLTVL.

This clonotype appeared a few times. The CDR3 DNA reads TGTGCCAGCAGCTTGACAGGATCGTTACTACGAGAGCAGTACTTC. Translated, it gives CASSLTGSLLREQYF. The J gene is TRBJ2-7, the V gene TRBV5-5, with D possibly being TRBD1 (5 bases). V gave up 1 base and J gave up 7 bases, with 18 bases separating them. The CDR3 runs to 15 residues. Per the germline V gene, CDR1 is SGHKS and CDR2 is YYEKEE (reference sequence). Looking up the rest from reference TRBV5-5 and TRBJ2-7 gives the full variable domain: DAGVTQSPTHLIKTRGQQVTLRCSPISGHKSVSWYQQVLGQGPQFIFQYYEKEERGRGNFPDRFSARQFPNYSSELNVNALLLGDSALYLCASSLTGSLLREQYFGPGTRLTVT.

The chain has TRBV20-1 and TRBJ1-6; 10 positions match TRBD1. The germline V gene encodes CDR1 DFQATT and CDR2 SNEGSKA (reference sequence). With V trimmed by 0 bases and J by 6 bases, 5 bases remained unmatched. This CDR3 has 16 residues. This CDR3 is CSARDPGTGVNSPLHF. As DNA, the CDR3 is TGCAGTGCTAGAGATCCAGGGACAGGGGTTAATTCACCCCTCCACTTT.

This clonotype has just a few counts. This chain uses TRBV14 with TRBJ1-6; D is possibly TRBD1 (5 bases). The V end lost 0 bases, the J end lost 10 bases, and 13 bases lay between the germline ends. The CDR3 is made up of 15 amino acids. In germline, CDR1 is SGHDN, CDR2 FVKESK. The CDR3: CASSQDPAGYSPLHF. CDR3 in DNA: TGTGCCAGCAGCCAAGATCCCGCAGGGTACTCACCCCTCCACTTT. The whole variable domain, remainder taken from reference TRBV14 and TRBJ1-6, is EAGVTQFPSHSVIEKGQTVTLRCDPISGHDNLYWYRRVMGKEIKFLLHFVKESKQDESGMPNNRFLAERTGGTYSTLKVQPAELEDSGVYFCASSQDPAGYSPLHFGNGTRLTVT.

The J gene is TRBJ1-2, the V gene TRBV10-2, with D unclear. CDR1 is WSHSY, CDR2 SAAADI, per germline. V shed 0 bases and J shed 4 bases, with 3 bases lying between them. The CDR3 is made up of 12 amino acids. The CDR3 DNA follows: TGCGCCAGCAGTGAGTCGGGCTATGGCTACACCTTC. Protein sequence: CASSESGYGYTF.

The J gene is TRBJ2-7, the V gene TRBV18, with 11 bases aligning to TRBD2. J was trimmed by 3 bases and V by 6 bases; bases with no gene match: 7. Per germline, CDR1 KGHSH and CDR2 LQKENI. The CDR3 spans 15 residues. CDR3 in DNA: TGTGCCAGCTCGCTCGGGACTAGCGGTGACTACGAGCAGTACTTC. Translating gives CASSLGTSGDYEQYF.

The gene calls are TRBV5-5 and TRBJ2-7, with D possibly TRBD2 on 7 matching bases. The CDR3 sequence is 14 residues long. From germline, CDR1 is SGHKS and CDR2 YYEKEE (reference sequence). Deletions cut 2 bases from V and 4 bases from J, with 13 bases between. CDR3 amino acids: CASSFGGGTYEQYV. CDR3 nucleotide sequence: TGTGCCAGCAGCTTTGGGGGGGGCACTTACGAGCAGTACGTC.

This clonotype came up a few times. The chain carries TRBV3-1 and TRBJ2-1; 8 nucleotides match TRBD2. The V segment lost 3 bases and the J segment 9 bases; nucleotides outside the gene matches: 13. The germline gives CDR1 LGHDT, CDR2 YNNKEL (reference sequence). This CDR3 contains 16 residues. Written as DNA, the CDR3 is TGTGCCAGCAGCCAGAGGGGTCGGGGGGGCTTGGTTGAGCAGTTCTTC. Its protein product is CASSQRGRGGLVEQFF.

The V gene is TRBV28, the J gene TRBJ1-4; tentative D call: TRBD1 (6 bases). The CDR3 length is 13 residues. Looked up from germline, CDR1 is MDHEN and CDR2 is SYDVKM. Trimming left V 1 base short and J 8 bases short, with 8 bases between. CDR3 amino acids: CASSLSGQEKLFF. The CDR3 DNA follows: TGTGCCAGCAGTTTATCCGGACAGGAAAAACTGTTTTTT.